The 7 T cell receptor beta chains below were found in one sample sequenced in a study of cytomegalovirus exposure and HLA in healthy donors. PCR used 60 Vbeta primers and 13 Jbeta primers. Assay: immunoSEQ multiplex PCR; the TCRdb copy retains only in-frame clones and omits some. Here the sample table reports tens of thousands of clones. The material sequenced was PBMCs. The receptors were gathered from a man in his fifties in good health and CMV-seropositive.

The chain combines TRBV19 with TRBJ1-1; D uncertain. Between the trimmed V and J ends, which lost 3 bases and 4 bases, there was a span of 18 bases. Per the germline V gene, CDR1 is LNHDA and CDR2 is SQIVND (reference sequence). The CDR3 runs to 16 residues. CDR3 in DNA: TGTGCCAGTAGTATCAGTTTTGGGCAGCTGATCACTGAAGCTTTCTTT. It encodes CASSISFGQLITEAFF.

The chain has TRBV6-4 and TRBJ2-1; a possible D gene is TRBD1 (5 bases). V lost 0 bases to trimming and J lost 8 bases, with 11 bases between them. The V gene's germline CDR1 is MRHNA and CDR2 SNTAGT. The CDR3 consists of 14 residues. The CDR3 DNA sequence: TGTGCCAGCAGTGACTCGTTCAAAGGGGATGAGCAGTTCTTC. This encodes CASSDSFKGDEQFF.

This rearrangement joins TRBV5-1 to TRBJ1-4, with D maybe TRBD1 (5 bases). The germline V and J ends were trimmed by 0 bases and 3 bases, with 9 bases remaining between them. This CDR3 comprises 15 residues. CDR1 and CDR2 (germline): SGHRS, YFSETQ. The CDR3 DNA reads as TGCGCCAGCAGCTTGGTGGAAGGGGCTAATGAAAAACTGTTTTTT. As protein: CASSLVEGANEKLFF. Full variable domain (missing parts from reference TRBV5-1 and TRBJ1-4): KAGVTQTPRYLIKTRGQQVTLSCSPISGHRSVSWYQQTPGQGLQFLFEYFSETQRNKGNFPGRFSGRQFSNSRSEMNVSTLELGDSALYLCASSLVEGANEKLFFGSGTQLSVL.

The rearrangement uses TRBV15 and TRBJ2-2; D remains ambiguous. CDR3 length: 15 amino acids. CDR1 LNHNV and CDR2 YYDKDF come from the germline V gene (reference sequence). The ends were cut back, 0 bases at V and 5 bases at J, with 10 bases in the middle. Here the CDR3 DNA reads TGTGCCACCAGCAGAGATATGGCTAGTACCGGGGAGCTGTTTTTT. Encoded protein: CATSRDMASTGELFF.

The chain employs TRBV25-1 and TRBJ1-5, with 7 bases aligning to TRBD1. CDR3 length: 14 amino acids. Germline lookup yields CDR1 MGHDK and CDR2 SYGVNS. V was pared by 7 bases and J by 3 bases, with 6 bases of the junction left unmatched. The CDR3 nucleotides read TGTGCCAGCAAGAGACAGGGTATCAATCAGCCCCAGCATTTT. Translated, it gives CASKRQGINQPQHF.

The V and J genes are TRBV29-1 and TRBJ1-2; weak D call: TRBD1 (5 bases). Looked up from germline, CDR1 is SQVTM and CDR2 is ANQGSEA. The V and J ends lost 8 bases and 8 bases respectively, with 15 bases between them. The CDR3 has 11 amino acids. The CDR3 reads CSIALGPGYTF. The CDR3 DNA reads as TGCAGCATCGCCTTGGGGCCGGGCTACACCTTC. Based on the CDR3 plus reference TRBV29-1 and TRBJ1-2, the full variable domain is SAVISQKPSRDICQRGTSLTIQCQVDSQVTMMFWYRQQPGQSLTLIATANQGSEATYESGFVIDKFPISRPNLTFSTLTVSNMSPEDSSIYLCSIALGPGYTFGSGTRLTVV.

The rearrangement links TRBV28 to TRBJ2-2; TRBD2 might be the D (6 bases). V was shortened by 6 bases and J by 1 base, with 12 bases between the two germline ends. This CDR3 is 15 amino acids long. Per germline, CDR1 MDHEN and CDR2 SYDVKM. CDR3 DNA sequence: TGTGCCAGCAGCCCCCGGGACTGGAACACCGGGGAGCTGTTTTTT. Translation gives CASSPRDWNTGELFF.